The T cell receptor beta chain described here comes from a study of blood T cell repertoires in COVID-19. TCRdb's table, derived via immunoSEQ multiplex PCR, lists solely in-frame clones and lacks some. In the table there are fewer than 85,000 clones, roughly 85% of which are singletons. Sequencing was performed on peripheral blood. The clonotype was recovered from a man aged 60-69 years with active or convalescent COVID-19.

The CDR3 spells CASSFTGSGTGELFF. The CDR3 nucleotides are TGTGCCAGCAGCTTTACAGGGTCGGGCACCGGGGAGCTGTTTTTT. The V and J genes are TRBV5-5 and TRBJ2-2; D possibly corresponds to TRBD1 (6 bases). The CDR3 spans 15 residues. Between the trimmed V and J ends, which lost 2 bases and 4 bases, there was a span of 12 bases. Germline V gives CDR1 SGHKS, CDR2 YYEKEE (reference sequence).